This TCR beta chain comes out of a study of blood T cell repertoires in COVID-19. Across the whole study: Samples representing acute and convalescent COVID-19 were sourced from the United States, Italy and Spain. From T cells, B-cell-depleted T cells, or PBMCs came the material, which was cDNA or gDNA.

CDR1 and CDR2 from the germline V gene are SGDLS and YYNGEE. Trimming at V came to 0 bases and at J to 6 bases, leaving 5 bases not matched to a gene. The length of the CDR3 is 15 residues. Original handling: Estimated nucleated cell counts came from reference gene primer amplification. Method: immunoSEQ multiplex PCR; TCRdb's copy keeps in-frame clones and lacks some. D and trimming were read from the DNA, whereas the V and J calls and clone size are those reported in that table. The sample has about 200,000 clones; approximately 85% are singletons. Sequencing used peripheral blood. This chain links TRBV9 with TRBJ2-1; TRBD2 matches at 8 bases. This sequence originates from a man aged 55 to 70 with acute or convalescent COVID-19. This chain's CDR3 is CASSVEVSGINEQFF. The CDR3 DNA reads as TGTGCCAGCAGCGTAGAGGTTAGCGGGATCAATGAGCAGTTCTTC.